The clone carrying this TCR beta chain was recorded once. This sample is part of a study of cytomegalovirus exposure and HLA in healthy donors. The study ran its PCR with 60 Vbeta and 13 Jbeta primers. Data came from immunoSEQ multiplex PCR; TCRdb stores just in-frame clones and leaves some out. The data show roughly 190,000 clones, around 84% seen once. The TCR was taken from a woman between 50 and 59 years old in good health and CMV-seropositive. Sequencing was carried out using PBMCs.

The CDR3 nucleotides are TGTGCCAGCAGCTTAAGATTACGGGGGGCCGGAACCGGGGAGCTGTTTTTT. Its protein product is CASSLRLRGAGTGELFF. J is TRBJ2-2 and V is TRBV7-2; weak D call: TRBD2 (7 bases). In germline, CDR1 is SGHTA, CDR2 FQGNSA. The CDR3 spans 17 residues. Trimming took off 2 bases at V and 5 bases at J, with 18 bases between the two ends.